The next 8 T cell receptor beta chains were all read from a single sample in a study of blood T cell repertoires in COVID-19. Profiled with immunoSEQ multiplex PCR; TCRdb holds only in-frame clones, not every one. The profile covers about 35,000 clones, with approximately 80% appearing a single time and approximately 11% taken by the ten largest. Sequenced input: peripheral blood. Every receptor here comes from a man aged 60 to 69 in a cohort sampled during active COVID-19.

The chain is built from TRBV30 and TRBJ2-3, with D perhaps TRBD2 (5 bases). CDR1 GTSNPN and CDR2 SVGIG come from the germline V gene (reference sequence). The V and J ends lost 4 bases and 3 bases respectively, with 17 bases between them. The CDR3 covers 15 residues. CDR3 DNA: TGTGCCTGGAATCGGCGAGGGAACCCTACAGATACGCAGTATTTT. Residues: CAWNRRGNPTDTQYF.

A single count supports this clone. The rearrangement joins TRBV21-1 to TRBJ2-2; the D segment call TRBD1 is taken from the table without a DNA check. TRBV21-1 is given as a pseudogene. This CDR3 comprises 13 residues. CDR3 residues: CASSSRQAGELFF. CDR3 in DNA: TGTGCCAGCAGCAGCCGACAGGCCGGGGAGCTGTTTTTT.

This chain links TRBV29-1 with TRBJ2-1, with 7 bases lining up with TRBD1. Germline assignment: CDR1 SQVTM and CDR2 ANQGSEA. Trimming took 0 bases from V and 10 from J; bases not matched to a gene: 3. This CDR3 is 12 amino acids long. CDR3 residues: CSVEDVGQEQFF. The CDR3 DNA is TGCAGCGTTGAAGATGTGGGACAGGAGCAGTTCTTC.

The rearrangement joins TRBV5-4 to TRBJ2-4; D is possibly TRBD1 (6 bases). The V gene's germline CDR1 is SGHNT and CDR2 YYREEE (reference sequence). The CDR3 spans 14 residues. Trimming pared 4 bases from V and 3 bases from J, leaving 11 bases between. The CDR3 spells CASSAPGHKNIQYF. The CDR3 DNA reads TGTGCCAGCAGCGCCCCGGGACACAAAAACATTCAGTACTTC.

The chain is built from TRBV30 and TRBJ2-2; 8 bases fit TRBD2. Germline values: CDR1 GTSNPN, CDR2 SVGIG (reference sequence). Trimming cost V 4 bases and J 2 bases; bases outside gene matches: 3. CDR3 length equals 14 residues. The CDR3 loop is CAWKGLANTGELFF. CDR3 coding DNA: TGTGCCTGGAAAGGACTAGCCAACACCGGGGAGCTGTTTTTT.

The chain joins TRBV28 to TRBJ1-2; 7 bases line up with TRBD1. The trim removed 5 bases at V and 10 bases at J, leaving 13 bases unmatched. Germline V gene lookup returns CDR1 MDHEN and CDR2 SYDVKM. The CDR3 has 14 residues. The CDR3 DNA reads TGTGCCAGCAGTCAGCACCAGGGGGTCTGGGACTACACCTTC. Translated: CASSQHQGVWDYTF.

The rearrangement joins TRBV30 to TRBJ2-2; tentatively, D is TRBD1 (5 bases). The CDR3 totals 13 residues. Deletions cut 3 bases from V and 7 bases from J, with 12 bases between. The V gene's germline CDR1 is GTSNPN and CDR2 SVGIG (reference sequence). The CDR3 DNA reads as TGTGCCTGGAGACAGGTATTTGGCGGGGAGCTGTTTTTT. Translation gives CAWRQVFGGELFF.

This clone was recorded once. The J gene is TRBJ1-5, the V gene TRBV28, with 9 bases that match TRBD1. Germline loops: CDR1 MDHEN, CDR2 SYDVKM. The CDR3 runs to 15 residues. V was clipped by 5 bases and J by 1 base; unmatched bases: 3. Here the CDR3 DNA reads TGTGCCAGCAGTCGGGACAGGGCGAGCAATCAGCCCCAGCATTTT. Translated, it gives CASSRDRASNQPQHF.